One T cell receptor (beta chain) is described in this entry. The source of the sample is a study of response to subunit inactivated influenza vaccine. TCRdb re-derived calls from the RT-PCR reads in MiXCR, one entry per CDR3 protein. The sample carries around 600,000 distinct CDR3 sequences, around 11% recorded once. Germline V gene lookup returns CDR1 DFQATT and CDR2 SNEGSKA (reference sequence). The CDR3 loop spans 12 amino acids. V was clipped by 2 bases and J by 10 bases, with 12 bases between them. These sequences were also reported in another study, on T cells expressing NK-cell markers. From that second work: The cDNA for TCR beta came from 5'RACE template switching with UMIs. HCMV serostatus: seven of eight sequenced donors positive, one negative. In several experiments, sorting was confined to alpha-beta TCR T cells through use of an anti-gamma-delta TCR antibody. Several of the donors also had these clonotypes leading their CD3+CD56-NKG2C+ fraction. It is unclear if expanded NKG2C-expressing clones target HCMV antigens.

The rearrangement joins TRBV20-1 to TRBJ1-5; possible D gene TRBD1, 5 bases. The sequencing here drew on PBMCs from blood, taken on the day of vaccination. The sequence was obtained from a man between 45 and 60 years old who received an inactivated influenza vaccine. The CDR3 sequence: CSARNQGDPQHF. As DNA, the CDR3 is TGCAGTGCTAGAAACCAGGGCGACCCCCAGCATTTT.